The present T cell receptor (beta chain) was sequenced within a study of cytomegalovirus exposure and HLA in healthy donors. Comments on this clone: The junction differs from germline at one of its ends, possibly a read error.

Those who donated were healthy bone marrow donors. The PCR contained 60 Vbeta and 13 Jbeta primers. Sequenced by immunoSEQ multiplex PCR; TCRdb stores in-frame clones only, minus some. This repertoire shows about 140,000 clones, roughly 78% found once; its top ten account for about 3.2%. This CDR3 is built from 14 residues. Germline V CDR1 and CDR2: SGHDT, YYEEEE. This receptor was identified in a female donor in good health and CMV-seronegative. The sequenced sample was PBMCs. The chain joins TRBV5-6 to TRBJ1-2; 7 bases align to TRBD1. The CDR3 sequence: CASSTGTANYGYPF. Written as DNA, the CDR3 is TGTGCCAGCAGCACCGGGACAGCTAACTATGGCTACCCCTTC.